This record covers a single TCR beta chain. Only in-frame clones appear in the TCRdb table, and some are missing; sequencing was by immunoSEQ multiplex PCR. This table has around 130,000 clones, 80% to 95% appearing once. This record comes from a study of T cell responses to AZD1222 COVID-19 vaccine. The TCR was taken from an adult in good health. Source: peripheral blood, taken on day 0 of AZD1222 vaccination.

CDR3 sequence reads: CSVGVRGDTEAFF. Here the CDR3 DNA reads TGCAGCGTTGGCGTCAGGGGAGACACTGAAGCTTTCTTT. This chain connects TRBV29-1 to TRBJ1-1; maybe TRBD1 (6 bases). The CDR3 runs 13 residues. Trimming took 4 bases from V and 3 from J, leaving 12 bases between them. Germline lookup yields CDR1 SQVTM and CDR2 ANQGSEA.